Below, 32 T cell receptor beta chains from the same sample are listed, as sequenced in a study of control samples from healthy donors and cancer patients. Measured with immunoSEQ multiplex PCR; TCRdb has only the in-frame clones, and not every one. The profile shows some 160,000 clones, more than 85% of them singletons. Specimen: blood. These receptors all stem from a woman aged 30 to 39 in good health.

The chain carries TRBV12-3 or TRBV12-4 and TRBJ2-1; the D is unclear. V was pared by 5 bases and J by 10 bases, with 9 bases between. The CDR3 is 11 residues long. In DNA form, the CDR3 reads TGTGCCAGCAGTCCTCGAGACGAGCAGTTCTTC. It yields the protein CASSPRDEQFF.

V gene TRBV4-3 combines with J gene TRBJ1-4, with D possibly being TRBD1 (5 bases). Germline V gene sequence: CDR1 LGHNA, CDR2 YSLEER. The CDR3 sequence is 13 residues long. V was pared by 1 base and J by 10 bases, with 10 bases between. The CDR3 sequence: CASSQGGVGKLFF. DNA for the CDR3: TGCGCCAGCAGCCAAGGGGGGGTCGGAAAACTGTTTTTT.

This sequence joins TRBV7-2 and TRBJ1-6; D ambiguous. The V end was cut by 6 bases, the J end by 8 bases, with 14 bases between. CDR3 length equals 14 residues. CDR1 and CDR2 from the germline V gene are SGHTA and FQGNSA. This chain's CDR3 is CASRRRGADSPLHF. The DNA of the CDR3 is TGTGCCAGCAGGCGGCGGGGAGCGGATTCACCCCTCCACTTT.

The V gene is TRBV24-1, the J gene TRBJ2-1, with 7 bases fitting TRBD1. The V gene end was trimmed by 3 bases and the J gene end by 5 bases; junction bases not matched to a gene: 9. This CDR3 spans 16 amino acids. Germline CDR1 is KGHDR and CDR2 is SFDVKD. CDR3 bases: TGTGCCACCAGTGATCTTACAGGGGCCCAAAACAATGAGCAGTTCTTC. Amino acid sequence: CATSDLTGAQNNEQFF.

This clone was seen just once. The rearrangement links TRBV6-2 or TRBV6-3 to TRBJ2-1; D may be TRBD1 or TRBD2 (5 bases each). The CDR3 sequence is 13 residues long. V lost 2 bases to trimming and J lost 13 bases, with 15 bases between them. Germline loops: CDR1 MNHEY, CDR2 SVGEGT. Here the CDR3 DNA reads TGTGCCAGCAGTTACGCAGGGACCTCAATTCAGTTCTTC. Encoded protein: CASSYAGTSIQFF.

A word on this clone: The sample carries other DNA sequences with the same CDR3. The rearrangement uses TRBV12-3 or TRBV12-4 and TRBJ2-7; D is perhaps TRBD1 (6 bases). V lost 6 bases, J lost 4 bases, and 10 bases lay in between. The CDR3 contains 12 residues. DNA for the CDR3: TGTGCCAGCAGCCGGGACACTTACGAGCAGTACTTC. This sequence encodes CASSRDTYEQYF.

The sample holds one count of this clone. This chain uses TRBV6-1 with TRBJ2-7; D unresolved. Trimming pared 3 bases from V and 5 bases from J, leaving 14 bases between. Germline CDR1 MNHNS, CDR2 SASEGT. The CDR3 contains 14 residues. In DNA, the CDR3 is TGTGCCAGCAGTGAGAGGCTAGAAATCCACGAGCAGTACTTC. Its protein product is CASSERLEIHEQYF.

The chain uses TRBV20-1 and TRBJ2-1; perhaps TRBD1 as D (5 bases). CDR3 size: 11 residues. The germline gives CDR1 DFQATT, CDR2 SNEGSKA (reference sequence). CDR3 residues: CSWTRNNEQFF. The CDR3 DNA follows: TGCTCGTGGACACGGAACAATGAGCAGTTCTTC.

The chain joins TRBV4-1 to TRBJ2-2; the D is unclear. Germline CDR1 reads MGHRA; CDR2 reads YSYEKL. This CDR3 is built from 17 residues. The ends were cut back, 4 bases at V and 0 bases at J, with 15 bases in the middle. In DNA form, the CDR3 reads TGCGCCAGCAGCCTCGGACGACTCGGGCCGAACACCGGGGAGCTGTTTTTT. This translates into CASSLGRLGPNTGELFF.

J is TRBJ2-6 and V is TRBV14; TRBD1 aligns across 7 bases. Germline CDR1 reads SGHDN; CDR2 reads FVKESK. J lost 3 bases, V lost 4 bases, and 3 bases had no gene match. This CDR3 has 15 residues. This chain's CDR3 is CASSPNRGGANVLTF. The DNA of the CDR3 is TGTGCCAGCAGCCCTAACAGGGGTGGGGCCAACGTCCTGACTTTC.

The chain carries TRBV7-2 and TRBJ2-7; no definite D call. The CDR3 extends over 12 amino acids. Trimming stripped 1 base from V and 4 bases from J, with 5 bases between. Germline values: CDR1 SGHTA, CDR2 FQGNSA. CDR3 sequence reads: CASSLVGYEQYF. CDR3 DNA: TGTGCCAGCAGCTTAGTAGGGTACGAGCAGTACTTC.

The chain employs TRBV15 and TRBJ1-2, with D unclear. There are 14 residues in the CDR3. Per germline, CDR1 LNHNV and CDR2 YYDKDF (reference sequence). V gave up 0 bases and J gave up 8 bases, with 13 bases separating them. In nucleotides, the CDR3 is TGTGCCACCAGCAGAGATCGGGGATCCGGCGGCTACACCTTC. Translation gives CATSRDRGSGGYTF. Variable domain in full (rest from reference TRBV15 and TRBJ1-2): DAMVIQNPRYQVTQFGKPVTLSCSQTLNHNVMYWYQQKSSQAPKLLFHYYDKDFNNEADTPDNFQSRRPNTSFCFLDIRSPGLGDTAMYLCATSRDRGSGGYTFGSGTRLTVV.

This CDR3 reads CASSEMAGSTGELFF. The CDR3 DNA follows: TGTGCCAGCAGTGAAATGGCAGGCTCGACCGGGGAGCTGTTTTTT. This chain joins TRBV6-1 and TRBJ2-2; the D is unclear. There are 15 residues in the CDR3. The germline CDR1 and CDR2 sequences are MNHNS and SASEGT. V shed 2 bases and J shed 5 bases, with 12 bases lying between them.

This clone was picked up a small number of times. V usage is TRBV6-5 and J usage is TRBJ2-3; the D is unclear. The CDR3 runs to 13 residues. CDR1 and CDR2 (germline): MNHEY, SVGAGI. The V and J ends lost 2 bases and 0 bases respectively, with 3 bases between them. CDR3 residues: CASSYRSTDTQYF. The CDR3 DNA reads TGTGCCAGCAGTTACCGGAGCACAGATACGCAGTATTTT.

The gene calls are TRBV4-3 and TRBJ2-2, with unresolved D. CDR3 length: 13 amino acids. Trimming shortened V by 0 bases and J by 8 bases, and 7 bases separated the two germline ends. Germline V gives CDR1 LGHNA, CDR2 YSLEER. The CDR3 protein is CASSQDTIGELFF. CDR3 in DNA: TGCGCCAGCAGCCAAGATACAATAGGGGAGCTGTTTTTT.

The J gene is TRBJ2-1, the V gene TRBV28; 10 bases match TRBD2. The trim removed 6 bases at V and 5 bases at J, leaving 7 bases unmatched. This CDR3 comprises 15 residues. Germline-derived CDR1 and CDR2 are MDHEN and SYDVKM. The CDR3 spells CASSLIGTSDNEQFF. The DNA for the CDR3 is TGTGCCAGCAGCCTGATCGGGACTAGCGACAATGAGCAGTTCTTC.

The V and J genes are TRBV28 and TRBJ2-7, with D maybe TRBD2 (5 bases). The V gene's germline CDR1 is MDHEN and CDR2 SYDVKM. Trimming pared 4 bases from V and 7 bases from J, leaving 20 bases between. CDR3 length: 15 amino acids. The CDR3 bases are TGTGCCAGCAGTTCTCTGCTACGCGGGCGGTGGGAGCAGTACTTC. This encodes CASSSLLRGRWEQYF.

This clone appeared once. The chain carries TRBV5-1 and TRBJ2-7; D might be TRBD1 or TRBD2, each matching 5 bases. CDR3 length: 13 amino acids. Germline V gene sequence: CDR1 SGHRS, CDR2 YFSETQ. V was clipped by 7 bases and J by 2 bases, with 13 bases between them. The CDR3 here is CASRGTFTYEQYF. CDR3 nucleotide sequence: TGCGCCAGCCGAGGGACGTTTACCTACGAGCAGTACTTC.

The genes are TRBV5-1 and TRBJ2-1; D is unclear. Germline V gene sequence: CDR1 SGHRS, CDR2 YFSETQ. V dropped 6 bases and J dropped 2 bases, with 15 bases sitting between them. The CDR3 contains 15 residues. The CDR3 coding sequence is TGCGCCAGCACCTGGGATGGCGAAACCTACAATGAGCAGTTCTTC. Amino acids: CASTWDGETYNEQFF. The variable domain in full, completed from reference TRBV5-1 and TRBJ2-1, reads KAGVTQTPRYLIKTRGQQVTLSCSPISGHRSVSWYQQTPGQGLQFLFEYFSETQRNKGNFPGRFSGRQFSNSRSEMNVSTLELGDSALYLCASTWDGETYNEQFFGPGTRLTVL.

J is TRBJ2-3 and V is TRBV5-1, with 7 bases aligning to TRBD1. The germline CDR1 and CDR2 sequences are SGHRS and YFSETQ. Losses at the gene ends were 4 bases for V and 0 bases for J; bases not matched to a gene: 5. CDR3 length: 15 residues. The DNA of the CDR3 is TGCGCCAGCAGCAGCCCCAGGGGGAGCACAGATACGCAGTATTTT. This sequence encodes CASSSPRGSTDTQYF.

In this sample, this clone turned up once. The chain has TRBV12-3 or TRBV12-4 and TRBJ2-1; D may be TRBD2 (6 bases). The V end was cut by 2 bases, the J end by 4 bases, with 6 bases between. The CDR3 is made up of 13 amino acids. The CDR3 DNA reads TGTGCCAGCAGTTTAAGCGGGTACAATGAGCAGTTCTTC. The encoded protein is CASSLSGYNEQFF.

DNA for the CDR3: TGTGCCAGCAGTCCCGAGGGACCGACGTATGGCTACACCTTC. Residues: CASSPEGPTYGYTF. The chain uses TRBV27 and TRBJ1-2, with D possibly TRBD1 on 5 matching bases. The CDR3 is made up of 14 amino acids. In germline, CDR1 is MNHEY, CDR2 SMNVEV (reference sequence). Trimming stripped 5 bases from V and 5 bases from J, with 15 bases between.

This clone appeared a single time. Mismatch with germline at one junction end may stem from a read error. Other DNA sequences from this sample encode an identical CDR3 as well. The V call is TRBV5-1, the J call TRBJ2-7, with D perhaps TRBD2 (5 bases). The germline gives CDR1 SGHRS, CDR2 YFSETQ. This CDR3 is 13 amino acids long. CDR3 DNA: TGCGCCAGCAGTTTGGATGGAGGCTACGAGCAGTACTTC. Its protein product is CASSLDGGYEQYF.

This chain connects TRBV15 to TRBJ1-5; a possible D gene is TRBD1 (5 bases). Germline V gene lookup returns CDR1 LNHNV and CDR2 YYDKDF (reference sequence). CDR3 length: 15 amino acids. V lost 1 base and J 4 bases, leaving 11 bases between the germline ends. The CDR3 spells CATSRGDLRNQPQHF. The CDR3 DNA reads TGTGCCACCAGCAGAGGGGACCTCAGGAATCAGCCCCAGCATTTT.

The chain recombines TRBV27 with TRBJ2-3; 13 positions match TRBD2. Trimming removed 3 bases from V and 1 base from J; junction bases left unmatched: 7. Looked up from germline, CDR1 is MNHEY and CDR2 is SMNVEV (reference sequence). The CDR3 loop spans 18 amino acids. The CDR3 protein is CASSFLLAGGYGTDTQYF. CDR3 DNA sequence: TGTGCCAGCAGTTTTCTACTAGCGGGAGGGTATGGCACAGATACGCAGTATTTT.

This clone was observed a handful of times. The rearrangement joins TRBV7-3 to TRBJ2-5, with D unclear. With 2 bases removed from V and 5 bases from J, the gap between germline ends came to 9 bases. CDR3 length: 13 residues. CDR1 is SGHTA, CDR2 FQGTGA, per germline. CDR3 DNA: TGTGCCAGCAGCTTAGGCCAGGCGGAGACCCAGTACTTC. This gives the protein CASSLGQAETQYF.

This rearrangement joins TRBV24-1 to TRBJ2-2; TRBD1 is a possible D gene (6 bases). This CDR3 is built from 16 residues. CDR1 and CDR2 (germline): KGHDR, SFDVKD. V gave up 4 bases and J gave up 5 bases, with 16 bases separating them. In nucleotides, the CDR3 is TGTGCCACCAGTGAGAGTCTTCAGGGGCGTACCGGGGAGCTGTTTTTT. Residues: CATSESLQGRTGELFF.

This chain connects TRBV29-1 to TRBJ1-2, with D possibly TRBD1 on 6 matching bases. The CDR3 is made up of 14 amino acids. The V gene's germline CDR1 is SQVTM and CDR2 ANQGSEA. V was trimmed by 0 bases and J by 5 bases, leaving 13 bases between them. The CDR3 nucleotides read TGCAGCGTTGAAGATCCAGGGGCCCTGTATGGCTACACCTTC. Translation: CSVEDPGALYGYTF.

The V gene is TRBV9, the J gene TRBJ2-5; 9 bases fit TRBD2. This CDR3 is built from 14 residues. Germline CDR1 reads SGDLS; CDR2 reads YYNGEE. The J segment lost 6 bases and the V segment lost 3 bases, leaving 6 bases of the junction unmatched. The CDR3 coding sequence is TGTGCCAGCAGCGGTAGCGGGAGATGGCAGACCCAGTACTTC. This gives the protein CASSGSGRWQTQYF.

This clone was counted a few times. CDR3 nucleotide sequence: TGTGCCAGCAGCTTACTGGACAGGGAGGGCCAGCCCCAGCATTTT. The encoded protein is CASSLLDREGQPQHF. The chain has TRBV7-8 and TRBJ1-5, with TRBD1 matching over 8 bases. The CDR3 has 15 amino acids. Germline trimming cut 2 bases from V and 7 bases from J; bases unmatched to any gene: 7. Germline assignment: CDR1 SGHVS and CDR2 FQNEAQ.

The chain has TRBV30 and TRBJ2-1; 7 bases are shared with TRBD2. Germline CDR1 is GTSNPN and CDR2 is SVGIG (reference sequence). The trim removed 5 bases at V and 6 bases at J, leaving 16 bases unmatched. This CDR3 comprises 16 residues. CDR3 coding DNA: TGTGCCTGGGGTGGCCCGGGCCGTGCGGGAGCCAATGAGCAGTTCTTC. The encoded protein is CAWGGPGRAGANEQFF.

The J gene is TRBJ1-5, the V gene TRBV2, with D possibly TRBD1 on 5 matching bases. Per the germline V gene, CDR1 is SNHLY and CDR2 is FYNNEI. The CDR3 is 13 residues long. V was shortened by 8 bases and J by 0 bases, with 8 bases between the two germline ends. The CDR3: CASQGDSNQPQHF. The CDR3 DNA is TGTGCCAGCCAGGGAGATAGCAATCAGCCCCAGCATTTT.